The entry below gives a single T cell receptor (beta chain) sequence along with its context. Its antigen is unidentified. The data were taken from a study of CD8+ T cells in alopecia areata. Study results and caveats: Treatment with tofacitinib significantly lowered scalp clonality and reduced expanded CD8+ clones among the top 100. Resident alphabeta T cells of normal skin are also sequenced in scalp samples.

RNA extraction was followed by reverse transcription into cDNA, which acted as the sequencing template. Profiled with immunoSEQ multiplex PCR; TCRdb holds only in-frame clones, not every one. The sample has 200,000 or so clones, about 62% seen once. With V trimmed by 0 bases and J by 8 bases, 9 bases remained unmatched. In germline, CDR1 is SGHRS, CDR2 YFSETQ. CDR3 size: 17 residues. The treatment denotes: oral pan-JAK inhibitor, 5-10 mg twice daily. The authors sorted CD4+ and CD8+ T cells from PBMCs. V is TRBV5-1 and J is TRBJ2-1; TRBD2 agrees at 12 bases. The sequence was obtained from a human donor with alopecia areata. The sample was CD4+ T cells sorted from blood, taken at week 24, from a patient treated with tofacitinib. CDR3 protein: CASSLALLAGGPDEQFF. CDR3 sequence (DNA): TGCGCCAGCAGCTTGGCCCTCCTAGCGGGAGGGCCCGATGAGCAGTTCTTC.